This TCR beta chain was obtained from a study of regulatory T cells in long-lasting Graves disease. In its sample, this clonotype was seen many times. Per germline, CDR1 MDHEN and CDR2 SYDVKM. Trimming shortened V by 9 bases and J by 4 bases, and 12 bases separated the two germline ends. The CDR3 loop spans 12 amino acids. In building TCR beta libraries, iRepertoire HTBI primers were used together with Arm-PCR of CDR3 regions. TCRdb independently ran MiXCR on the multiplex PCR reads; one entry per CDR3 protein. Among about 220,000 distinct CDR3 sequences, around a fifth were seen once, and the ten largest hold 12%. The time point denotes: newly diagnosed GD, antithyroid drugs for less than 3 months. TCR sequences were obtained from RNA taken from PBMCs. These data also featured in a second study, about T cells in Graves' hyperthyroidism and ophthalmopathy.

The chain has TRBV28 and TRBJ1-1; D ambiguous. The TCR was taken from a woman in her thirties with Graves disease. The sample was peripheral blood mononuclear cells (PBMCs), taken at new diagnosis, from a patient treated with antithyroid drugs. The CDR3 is CARQGLGTEAFF. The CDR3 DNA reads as TGTGCCAGGCAAGGGTTAGGCACTGAAGCTTTCTTT.